The next 6 T cell receptor beta chains were all read from a single sample in a study of beta chain features in type 1 diabetes. General observations from the study: Researchers report that Type 1 diabetes patients had moderately but significantly shorter TCRB CDR3s across all four CD4+ subsets.

Their antigens are not known. The authors reverse transcribed all of the isolated RNA, so sequencing captured expressed TCRB transcripts. Only in-frame clones appear in the TCRdb table, and some are missing; sequencing was by immunoSEQ multiplex PCR. Among hundreds of thousands of clones, over 9.5% were seen once, and the ten largest hold 0.0085% to 0.012%. Sample: naive CD4+ T cells from blood. These TCRs come from a woman aged 18-35 years with type 1 diabetes.

This clone has just a few counts. This chain connects TRBV7-9 to TRBJ2-2; D not resolved. Trimming cost V 7 bases and J 4 bases, with 10 bases left between them. The CDR3 spans 13 residues. Germline CDR1 SEHNR, CDR2 FQNEAQ (reference sequence). This CDR3 is CASTVLLTGELFF. CDR3 bases: TGTGCCAGCACCGTACTTCTCACCGGGGAGCTGTTTTTT.

This clone has just a few counts. One end of the junction varies from germline; a read error may be responsible. V gene TRBV5-1 combines with J gene TRBJ2-1; no definite D call. The length of the CDR3 is 12 residues. Per the germline V gene, CDR1 is SGHRS and CDR2 is YFSETQ. The CDR3 region has the DNA TGCGCCAGCAGCCCCCGAGGTGATGACCAGTTCTTC. Residues: CASSPRGDDQFF.

V usage is TRBV7-3 and J usage is TRBJ2-1, with 8 nucleotides matching TRBD2. This CDR3 region has 17 residues. Germline values: CDR1 SGHTA, CDR2 FQGTGA. With V trimmed by 4 bases and J by 7 bases, 15 bases remained unmatched. For the CDR3, the DNA is TGTGCCAGCAGCTCCCCCCGTGGGCGGGAGGACTTGAATGAGCAGTTCTTC. Translated: CASSSPRGREDLNEQFF.

This clone was seen a handful of times. The chain uses TRBV5-1 and TRBJ2-2; D remains ambiguous. V shed 4 bases and J shed 0 bases, with 13 bases lying between them. CDR1 and CDR2 (germline): SGHRS, YFSETQ. The CDR3 runs 16 residues. The CDR3 bases are TGCGCCAGCAGCGCCCTAGGCGGAACGAACACCGGGGAGCTGTTTTTT. Protein product: CASSALGGTNTGELFF. Drawing the rest from reference TRBV5-1 and TRBJ2-2, the complete variable domain is KAGVTQTPRYLIKTRGQQVTLSCSPISGHRSVSWYQQTPGQGLQFLFEYFSETQRNKGNFPGRFSGRQFSNSRSEMNVSTLELGDSALYLCASSALGGTNTGELFFGEGSRLTVL.

CDR3 in DNA: TGCAGCGTTGACAGTAATCTGGGGGCCAACGTCCTGACTTTC. It translates to CSVDSNLGANVLTF. The chain carries TRBV29-1 and TRBJ2-6; unclear D gene. CDR1 and CDR2 (germline): SQVTM, ANQGSEA. The CDR3 totals 14 residues. Trimming pared 3 bases from V and 4 bases from J, leaving 10 bases between.

This chain uses TRBV4-3 with TRBJ1-2, with D possibly TRBD1 on 5 matching bases. Per the germline V gene, CDR1 is LGHNA and CDR2 is YSLEER. V was trimmed by 0 bases and J by 4 bases, leaving 9 bases between them. The CDR3 runs 14 residues. The CDR3 bases are TGCGCCAGCAGCCAAGATATCGGGGGCTATGGCTACACCTTC. Translation: CASSQDIGGYGYTF.